The 10 T cell receptor beta chains below were found in one sample sequenced in a study of T cell repertoires in cytomegalovirus infection. Each CDR3 protein gets one entry after TCRdb re-called the reads with MiXCR. Of about 490,000 distinct CDR3 sequences in the sample, approximately 15% were seen once. What was sequenced was CD8+ T cells from PBMCs. These receptors all stem from a human donor in good health (CMV status not recorded). Some clones in this sample may be carry-over from other donors' samples.

This clonotype was seen a few times. The chain has TRBV12-3 or TRBV12-4 and TRBJ2-7; D might be TRBD2 (6 bases). This CDR3 region has 14 residues. Deletions cut 4 bases from V and 1 base from J, with 11 bases between. The CDR3 sequence: CASSWGTYSYEQYF. The CDR3 DNA reads TGTGCCAGCAGTTGGGGGACTTATTCCTACGAGCAGTACTTC.

This clonotype was counted at least ten times. The chain has TRBV12-5 and TRBJ1-1; D possibly corresponds to TRBD1 (6 bases). V gave up 0 bases and J gave up 0 bases, with 8 bases separating them. The CDR3 consists of 15 residues. CDR1 LGHNT and CDR2 FRNRAP come from the germline V gene. CDR3 amino acids: CASGLVQGLNTEAFF. The DNA of the CDR3 is TGTGCTAGTGGTTTGGTACAGGGTTTGAACACTGAAGCTTTCTTT.

This clonotype was counted at least ten times. The chain recombines TRBV7-9 with TRBJ2-5; D is ambiguous. CDR3 length: 15 residues. Germline V lookup: CDR1 SEHNR, CDR2 FQNEAQ (reference sequence). The V end was cut by 5 bases, the J end by 5 bases, with 18 bases between. This CDR3 reads CASSRVVLGMETQYF. CDR3 bases: TGTGCCAGCAGCCGTGTAGTCCTGGGGATGGAGACCCAGTACTTC.

This clonotype was seen a handful of times. The V and J genes are TRBV27 and TRBJ1-2; 9 bases fit TRBD1. The CDR3 is made up of 15 amino acids. CDR1 is MNHEY and CDR2 is SMNVEV in the germline V gene (reference sequence). V lost 6 bases, J lost 4 bases, and 9 bases stayed unmatched. In nucleotides, the CDR3 is TGTGCCAGCAGCTCCTACGGACAGGGGTTCTATGGCTACACCTTC. This gives the protein CASSSYGQGFYGYTF.

Points on this clonotype: The junction and the germline gene differ at one end; a read error may be behind it. V is TRBV28 and J is TRBJ2-7; the D is unclear. The CDR3 extends over 14 amino acids. Germline V gives CDR1 MDHEN, CDR2 SYDVKM. The CDR3 spells CAISRVADSYEQYF. DNA for the CDR3: TGTGCCATCAGTCGGGTGGCTGACTCCTACGAGCAGTACTTC.

The rearrangement uses TRBV9 and TRBJ2-7; 14 bases align to TRBD2. CDR3 length equals 16 residues. Germline CDR1 is SGDLS and CDR2 is YYNGEE. Trimming cost V 2 bases and J 6 bases; bases outside gene matches: 7. The CDR3 coding sequence is TGTGCCAGCAGCGTTGGACTAGCGGGAGGAACGCGCGAGCAGTACTTC. Its protein product is CASSVGLAGGTREQYF.

The chain uses TRBV6-5 and TRBJ2-1; 10 bases line up with TRBD2. V lost 2 bases to trimming and J lost 3 bases; unmatched junction nucleotides: 4. The CDR3 consists of 16 residues. Germline loops: CDR1 MNHEY, CDR2 SVGAGI. Here the CDR3 DNA reads TGTGCCAGCAGTTACGCCCTAGCGGGGGACTACAATGAGCAGTTCTTC. This codes for CASSYALAGDYNEQFF.

The V and J genes are TRBV3-1 and TRBJ2-1; 9 bases agree with TRBD2. With V trimmed by 2 bases and J by 5 bases, 7 bases remained unmatched. Germline CDR1 LGHDT, CDR2 YNNKEL (reference sequence). This CDR3 comprises 16 residues. This CDR3 reads CASSQPMGTSNNEQFF. The CDR3 coding sequence is TGTGCCAGCAGCCAACCCATGGGGACTAGCAACAATGAGCAGTTCTTC.

The chain employs TRBV27 and TRBJ2-7; 10 bases align to TRBD2. The V segment lost 4 bases and the J segment 4 bases; nucleotides outside the gene matches: 22. The CDR3 has 20 amino acids. CDR1 and CDR2 from the germline V gene are MNHEY and SMNVEV (reference sequence). In DNA, the CDR3 is TGTGCCAGCAGTTCGGCTTCGAGGGCTAGCGGGAGCCCTTTATTTTACGAGCAGTACTTC. This encodes CASSSASRASGSPLFYEQYF.

This clonotype was observed many times. As DNA, the CDR3 is TGTGCTAGTGGTTCTACAGTAGCGGGGGGGCCAGAGACCCAGTACTTC. Its protein is CASGSTVAGGPETQYF. The chain has TRBV12-5 and TRBJ2-5, with TRBD2 matching 11 bases. Germline assignment: CDR1 LGHNT and CDR2 FRNRAP. The CDR3 runs to 16 residues. Trimming took 4 bases from V and 4 from J; bases not matched to a gene: 8.